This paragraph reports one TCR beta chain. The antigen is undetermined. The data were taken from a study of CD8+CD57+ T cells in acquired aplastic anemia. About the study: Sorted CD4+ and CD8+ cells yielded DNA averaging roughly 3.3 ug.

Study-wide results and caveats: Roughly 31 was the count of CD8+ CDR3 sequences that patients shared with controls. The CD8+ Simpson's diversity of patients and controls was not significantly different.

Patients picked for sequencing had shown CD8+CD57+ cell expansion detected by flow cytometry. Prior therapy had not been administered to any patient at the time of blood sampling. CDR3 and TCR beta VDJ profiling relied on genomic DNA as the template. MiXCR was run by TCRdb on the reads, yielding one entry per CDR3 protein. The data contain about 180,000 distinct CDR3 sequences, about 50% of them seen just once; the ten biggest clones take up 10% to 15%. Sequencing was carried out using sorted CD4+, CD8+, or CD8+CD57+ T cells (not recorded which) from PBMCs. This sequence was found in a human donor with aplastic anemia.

The DNA of the CDR3 is TGTGCCATCAGTGACCCAGGGGTTGTCACTGAAGCTTTCTTT. Amino acids: CAISDPGVVTEAFF. The chain uses TRBV10-3 and TRBJ1-1; D is possibly TRBD1 (6 bases). The V and J ends lost 3 bases and 4 bases respectively, with 12 bases between them. This CDR3 is 14 amino acids long. Per germline, CDR1 ENHRY and CDR2 SYGVKD.